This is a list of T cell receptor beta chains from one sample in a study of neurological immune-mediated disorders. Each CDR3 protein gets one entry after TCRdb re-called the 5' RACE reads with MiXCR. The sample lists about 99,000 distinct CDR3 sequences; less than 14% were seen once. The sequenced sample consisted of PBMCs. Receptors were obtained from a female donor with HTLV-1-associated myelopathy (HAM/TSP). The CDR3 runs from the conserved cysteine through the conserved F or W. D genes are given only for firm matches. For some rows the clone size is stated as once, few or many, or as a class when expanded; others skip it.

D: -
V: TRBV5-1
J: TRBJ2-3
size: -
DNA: TGCGCCAACGGCTTGGTGGGGGCGCAGATAGATACGCAGTATTTT
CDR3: CANGLVGAQIDTQYF

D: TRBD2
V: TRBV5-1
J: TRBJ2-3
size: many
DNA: TGCGCCAGCAGGGGACTAGTGTCCTCCGGTGCAGATACGCAGTATTTT
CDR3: CASRGLVSSGADTQYF

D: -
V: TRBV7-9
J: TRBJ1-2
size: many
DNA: TGTGCCAGCAGCTTTTTCGCTCTCCGGGCTCCAGACTACACCTTC
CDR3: CASSFFALRAPDYTF

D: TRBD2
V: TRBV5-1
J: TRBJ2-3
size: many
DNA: TGCGCCAGCAGCTTGGCCTCGGCGGGGGACACAGATACGCAGTATTTT
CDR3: CASSLASAGDTDTQYF

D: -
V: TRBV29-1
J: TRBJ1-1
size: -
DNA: TGCAGCGTTGAAGTATCGGGTGACACTGAAGCTTTCTTT
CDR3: CSVEVSGDTEAFF

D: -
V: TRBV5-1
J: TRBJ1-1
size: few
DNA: TGCGCCAGCAGGGAGAGGTCAGGCGAAATTCCACTGAACACTGAAGCTTTCTTT
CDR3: CASRERSGEIPLNTEAFF

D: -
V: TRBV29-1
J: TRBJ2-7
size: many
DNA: TGCAGCGTTGAGGGAGGGACAGGATCGACCTACGAGCAGTACTTC
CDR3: CSVEGGTGSTYEQYF

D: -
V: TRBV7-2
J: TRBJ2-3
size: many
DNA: TGTGCCAGCAGCTTCAGACAGCGGCATACGCAGTATTTT
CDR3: CASSFRQRHTQYF

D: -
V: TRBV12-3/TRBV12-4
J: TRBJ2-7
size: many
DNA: TGTGCCAGCAGTTCCACGGGACCGTCGGACGAGCAGTACTTC
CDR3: CASSSTGPSDEQYF

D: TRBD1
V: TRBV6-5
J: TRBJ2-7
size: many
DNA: TGTGCCAGCAAACCCAAGGTGGGACAGTTCTTCCACGAGCAGTACTTC
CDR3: CASKPKVGQFFHEQYF

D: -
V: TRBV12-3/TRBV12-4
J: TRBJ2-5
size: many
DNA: TGTGCCAGCAGTTTAGGGCCGTACAAGGAGACCCAGTACTTC
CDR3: CASSLGPYKETQYF

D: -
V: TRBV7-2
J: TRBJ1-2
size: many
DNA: TGTGCCAGCAGCCAAGAGACGTTCATGACAGGCACGGGTGGCTACACCTTC
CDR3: CASSQETFMTGTGGYTF

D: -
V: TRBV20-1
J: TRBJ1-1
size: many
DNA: TGCAGTGGTCTCAAACAGGAGGCTTTCTTT
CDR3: CSGLKQEAFF

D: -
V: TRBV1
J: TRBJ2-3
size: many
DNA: TGCACCAGCAGTCTTCCGGGACAGGTTAGCACAGATACGCAGTATTTT
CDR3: CTSSLPGQVSTDTQYF

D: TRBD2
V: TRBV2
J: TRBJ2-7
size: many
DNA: TGTGCCAGCAGTGCTGGGGGGGCCTACGAGCAGTACTTC
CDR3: CASSAGGAYEQYF

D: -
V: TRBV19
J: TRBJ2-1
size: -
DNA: TGTGCCAGTAGTAGGGGCGGGTTCTACAATGAGCAGTTCTTC
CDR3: CASSRGGFYNEQFF

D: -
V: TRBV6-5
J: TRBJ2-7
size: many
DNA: TGTGCCAGCAGTTCCTATAGGACTACGGACTACGAGCAGTACTTC
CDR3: CASSSYRTTDYEQYF

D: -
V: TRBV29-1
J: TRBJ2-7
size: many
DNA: TGCAGCGTTGAAGAACTAGGCGGTGGGTACGAGCAGTACTTC
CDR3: CSVEELGGGYEQYF

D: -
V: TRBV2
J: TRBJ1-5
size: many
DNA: TGTGCCAGCAGTGCGGACGAAGGGATCCAGCCCCAGCATTTT
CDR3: CASSADEGIQPQHF

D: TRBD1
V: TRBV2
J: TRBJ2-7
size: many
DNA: TGTGCCAGCAACTCGAGGGGGCGGACCCCGGGGCAGTACTTC
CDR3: CASNSRGRTPGQYF

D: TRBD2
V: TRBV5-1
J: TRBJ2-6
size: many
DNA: TGCGCCAGCAGCTTGGTCCCGGGGGGGGCTGGGGCCAACGTCCTGACTTTC
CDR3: CASSLVPGGAGANVLTF

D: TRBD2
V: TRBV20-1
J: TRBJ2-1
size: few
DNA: TGCAGTGCTAGAGATGGGCGGGGGATCTACAATGAGCAGTTCTTC
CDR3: CSARDGRGIYNEQFF

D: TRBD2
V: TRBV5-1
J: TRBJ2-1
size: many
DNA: TGCGCCAGCAGCTTGGCCGGGACTAGCGTCAATGAGCAGTTCTTC
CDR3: CASSLAGTSVNEQFF

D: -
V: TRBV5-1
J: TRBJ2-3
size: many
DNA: TGCGCCAGCAGCTTGGCCGGCCTTAGCACAGATACGCAGTATTTT
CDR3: CASSLAGLSTDTQYF

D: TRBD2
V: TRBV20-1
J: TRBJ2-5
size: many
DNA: TGCAGTGCTAGAGCCGGACTAGCGGGGGATCAAGAGACCCAGTACTTC
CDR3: CSARAGLAGDQETQYF

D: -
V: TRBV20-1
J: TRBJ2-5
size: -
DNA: TGCAGTGCTAGAGACGCGCTGTACCAAGAGACCCAGTACTTC
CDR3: CSARDALYQETQYF

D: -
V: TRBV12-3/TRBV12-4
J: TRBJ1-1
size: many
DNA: TGTGCCAGCAGTTTAGCACGAGGAACTGAAGCTTTCTTT
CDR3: CASSLARGTEAFF

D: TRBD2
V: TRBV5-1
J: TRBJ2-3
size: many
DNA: TGCGCCAGCAGACCTACCCTGACTAGCGGGAGCACAGATACGCAGTATTTT
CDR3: CASRPTLTSGSTDTQYF

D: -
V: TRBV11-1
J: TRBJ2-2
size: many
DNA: TGTGCCAGCAGCTTAAGGCCGATCCACTCAGGCGGGGAGCTGTTTTTT
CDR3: CASSLRPIHSGGELFF

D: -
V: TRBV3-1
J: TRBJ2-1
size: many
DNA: TGTGCCAGCAGCCAAGGGGTACAGGGCTCTGGCAATGAGCAGTTCTTC
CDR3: CASSQGVQGSGNEQFF

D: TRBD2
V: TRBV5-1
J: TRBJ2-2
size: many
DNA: TGCGCCAGCAGCCAAACCGGGACTAGCGCCGGGGAGCTGTTTTTT
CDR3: CASSQTGTSAGELFF

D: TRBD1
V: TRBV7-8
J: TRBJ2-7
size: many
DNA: TGTGCCAGCAGCCAGGGGACAGGTTCCTACGAGCAGTACTTC
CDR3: CASSQGTGSYEQYF

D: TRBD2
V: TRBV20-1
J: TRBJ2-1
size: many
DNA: TGCAGTGCTAGAGACCTTCTGGGACTAGTCACTGAGCAGTTCTTC
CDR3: CSARDLLGLVTEQFF

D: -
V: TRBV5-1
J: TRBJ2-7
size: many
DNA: TGCGCCAGCAGCTTGGTATGGGACACGCTGCAGTACTTC
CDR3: CASSLVWDTLQYF

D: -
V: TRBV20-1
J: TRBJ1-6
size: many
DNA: TGCAGTGCTAGATATGGGAGCTCCTATAATTCACCCCTCCACTTT
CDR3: CSARYGSSYNSPLHF

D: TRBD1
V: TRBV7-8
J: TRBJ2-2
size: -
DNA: TGTGCCAGCAGCTTTTCGTCCGGACAGGACGTTACCACCGGGGAGCTGTTTTTT
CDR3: CASSFSSGQDVTTGELFF

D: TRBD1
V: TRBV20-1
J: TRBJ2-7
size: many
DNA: TGCAGTGCTGACCCGGGACAGGGGGCTAGGGTTTTATGGGACGAGCAGTACTTC
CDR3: CSADPGQGARVLWDEQYF

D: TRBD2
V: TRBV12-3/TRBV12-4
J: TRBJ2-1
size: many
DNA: TGTGCCAGCAGTCCTGGGCATAGCGGGGTGCTTTACAATGAGCAGTTCTTC
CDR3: CASSPGHSGVLYNEQFF

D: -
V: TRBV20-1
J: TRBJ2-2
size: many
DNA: TGCAGTGCTCCCCAGGATACCGGGGAGCTGTTTTTT
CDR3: CSAPQDTGELFF

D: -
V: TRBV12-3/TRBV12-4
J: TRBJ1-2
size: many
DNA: TGTGCCAGCAGTTCGGAGCTATCTAACTATGGCTACACCTTC
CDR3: CASSSELSNYGYTF

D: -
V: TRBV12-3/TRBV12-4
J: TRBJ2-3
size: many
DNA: TGTGCCAGCAGCAACATGGGTACAGATACGCAGTATTTT
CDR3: CASSNMGTDTQYF

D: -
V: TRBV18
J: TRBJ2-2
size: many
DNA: TGTGCCAGCTCACCAACGTCAGCTACCCGGAGGCTAACATCGAACACCGGGGAGCTGTTTTTT
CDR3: CASSPTSATRRLTSNTGELFF